Listed below are T cell receptor beta chains from one sample, sequenced in a study of blood T cells in healthy people across ages. TCRdb independently ran MiXCR on the 5' RACE reads; one entry per CDR3 protein. The repertoire consists of over a million distinct CDR3 sequences, with approximately 43% occurring once and the leading ten covering approximately 4.1%. Sequencing was done on a sample of blood. These receptors all come from a woman aged 18-29 years in good health. The CDR3 runs from the conserved cysteine through the conserved F or W. The D gene is left open where the match is weak. Clone sizes are given selectively: once, few, many, or a class where the clone is expanded.

-,TRBV12-3/TRBV12-4,TRBJ2-2,-,TGTGCCACCCTACAGGGGGAGCTGTTTTTT,CATLQGELFF
-,TRBV4-1,TRBJ2-1,-,TGCGCCAGCAGCCACGGGACTCTGAGCTCCTACAATGAGCAGTTCTTC,CASSHGTLSSYNEQFF
TRBD1,TRBV28,TRBJ2-7,few,TGTGCCAGCAGTTTATTGGCCAGGGGGCAGTACGAGCAGTACTTC,CASSLLARGQYEQYF
TRBD2,TRBV7-9,TRBJ2-5,-,TGTGCCAGCAGCTTACTAGCGGGGGGGCCCCATGAGCAGTACTTC,CASSLLAGGPHEQYF
-,TRBV4-1,TRBJ2-7,-,TGCGCCAGCAGTTCCTGGGGTGTCTACGAGCAGTACTTC,CASSSWGVYEQYF
TRBD1,TRBV6-2/TRBV6-3,TRBJ1-5,-,TGTGCCAGCAGTAATTCGGACAGGCTCGGTCAGCCCCAGCATTTT,CASSNSDRLGQPQHF
-,TRBV29-1,TRBJ2-1,many,TGCAGCGCACGGGGATGGGGAGGTCTGGATGAGCAGTTCTTC,CSARGWGGLDEQFF
TRBD2,TRBV7-3,TRBJ2-1,-,TGTGCCAGCAGCAGTACTAGCGCCACATACAATGAGCAGTTCTTC,CASSSTSATYNEQFF
-,TRBV21-1,TRBJ2-4,-,TGTGCCAGCAGCAAAAGGGGGGGGACCCTGGGCTACATTCAGTACTTC,CASSKRGGTLGYIQYF
-,TRBV7-2,TRBJ2-7,-,TGTGCCAGCAGCTTAGAGATAGCCTACAATGAGCAGTACTTC,CASSLEIAYNEQYF
TRBD1,TRBV2,TRBJ2-4,-,TGTGCCAGCAGCGCCGGGACAGGGAAAAACATTCAGTACTTC,CASSAGTGKNIQYF
TRBD2,TRBV3-1,TRBJ2-4,-,TGTGCCAGCAGCCAAGTAACACTAGCGGGTAGGGACATTCAGTACTTC,CASSQVTLAGRDIQYF
-,TRBV4-1,TRBJ2-7,few,TGCGCCAGCAGCCAAGTTACTAGGGCGCGGGAGCAGTACTTC,CASSQVTRAREQYF
TRBD2,TRBV15,TRBJ2-3,-,TGTGCCACCAGTCCCGGACTAGCGGACACAGATACGCAGTATTTT,CATSPGLADTDTQYF
-,TRBV6-2/TRBV6-3,TRBJ1-2,-,TGTGCCAGCAGACAAAGCGGGGGGGTACAAGTGGATGGCTACACCTTC,CASRQSGGVQVDGYTF
-,TRBV28,TRBJ2-7,-,TGTGCCATTCGGCGGGGAGACCTCTCCTACGAGCAGTACTTC,CAIRRGDLSYEQYF